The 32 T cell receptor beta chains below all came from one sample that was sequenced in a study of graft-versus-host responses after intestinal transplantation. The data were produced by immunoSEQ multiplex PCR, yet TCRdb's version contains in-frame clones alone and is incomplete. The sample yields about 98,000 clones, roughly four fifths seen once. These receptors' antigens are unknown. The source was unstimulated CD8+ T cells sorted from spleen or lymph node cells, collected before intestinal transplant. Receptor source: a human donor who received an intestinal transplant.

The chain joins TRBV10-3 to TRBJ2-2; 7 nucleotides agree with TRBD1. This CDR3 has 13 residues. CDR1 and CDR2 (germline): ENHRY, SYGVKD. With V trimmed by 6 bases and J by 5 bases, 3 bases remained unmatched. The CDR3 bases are TGTGCCATCAGCACAGGGGAGACCGGGGAGCTGTTTTTT. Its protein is CAISTGETGELFF.

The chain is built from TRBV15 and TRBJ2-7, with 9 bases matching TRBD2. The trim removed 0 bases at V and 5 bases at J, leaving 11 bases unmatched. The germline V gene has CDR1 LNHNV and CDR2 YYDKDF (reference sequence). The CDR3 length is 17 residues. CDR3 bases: TGTGCCACCAGCAGAGATCGGTGGGCGGGGGGGCTGGACGAGCAGTACTTC. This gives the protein CATSRDRWAGGLDEQYF.

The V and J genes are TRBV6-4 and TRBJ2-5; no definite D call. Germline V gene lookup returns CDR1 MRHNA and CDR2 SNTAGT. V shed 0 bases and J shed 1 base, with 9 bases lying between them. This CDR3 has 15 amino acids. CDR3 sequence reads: CASSDSNGPQETQYF. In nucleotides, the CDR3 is TGTGCCAGCAGTGACTCAAACGGGCCCCAAGAGACCCAGTACTTC.

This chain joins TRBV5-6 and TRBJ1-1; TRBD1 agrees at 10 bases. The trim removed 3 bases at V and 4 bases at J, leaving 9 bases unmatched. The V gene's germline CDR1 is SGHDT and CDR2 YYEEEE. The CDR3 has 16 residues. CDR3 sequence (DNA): TGTGCCAGCAGCTCCGGGACAGGGGCGTCGGGCACTGAAGCTTTCTTT. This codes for CASSSGTGASGTEAFF.

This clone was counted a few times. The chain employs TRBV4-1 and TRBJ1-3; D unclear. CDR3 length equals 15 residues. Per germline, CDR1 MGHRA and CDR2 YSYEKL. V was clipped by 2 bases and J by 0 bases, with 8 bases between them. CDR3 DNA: TGCGCCAGCAGCCAAAATACGGTCTCTGGAAACACCATATATTTT. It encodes CASSQNTVSGNTIYF.

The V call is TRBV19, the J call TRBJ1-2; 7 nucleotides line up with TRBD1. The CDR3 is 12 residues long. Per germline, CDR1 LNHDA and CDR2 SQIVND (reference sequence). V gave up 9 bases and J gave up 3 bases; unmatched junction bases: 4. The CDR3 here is CASRQGYYGYTF. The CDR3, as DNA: TGTGCCAGCCGACAGGGTTACTATGGCTACACCTTC.

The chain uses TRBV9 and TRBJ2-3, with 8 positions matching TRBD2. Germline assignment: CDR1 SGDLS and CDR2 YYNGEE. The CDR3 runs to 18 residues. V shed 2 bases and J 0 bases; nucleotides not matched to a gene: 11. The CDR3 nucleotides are TGTGCCAGCAGCGTGACCGGGGGGGCCCTAGCTAGCACAGATACGCAGTATTTT. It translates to CASSVTGGALASTDTQYF.

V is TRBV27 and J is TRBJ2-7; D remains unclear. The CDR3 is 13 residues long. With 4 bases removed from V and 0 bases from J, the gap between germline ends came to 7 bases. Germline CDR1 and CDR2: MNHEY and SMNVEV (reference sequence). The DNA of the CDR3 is TGTGCCAGCAGTTACGGTTTCTCCTACGAGCAGTACTTC. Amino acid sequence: CASSYGFSYEQYF.

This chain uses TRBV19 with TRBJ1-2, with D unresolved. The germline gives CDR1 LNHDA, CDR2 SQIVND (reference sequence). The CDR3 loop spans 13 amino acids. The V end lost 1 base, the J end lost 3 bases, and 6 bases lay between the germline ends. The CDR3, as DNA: TGTGCCAGTAGTATAGCTCCGGACTATGGCTACACCTTC. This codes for CASSIAPDYGYTF.

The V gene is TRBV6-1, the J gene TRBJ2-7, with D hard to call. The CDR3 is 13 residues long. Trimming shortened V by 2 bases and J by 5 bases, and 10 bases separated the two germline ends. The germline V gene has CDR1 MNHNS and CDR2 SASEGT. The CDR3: CASSEFGTNEQYF. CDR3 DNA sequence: TGTGCCAGCAGTGAATTTGGTACCAACGAGCAGTACTTC.

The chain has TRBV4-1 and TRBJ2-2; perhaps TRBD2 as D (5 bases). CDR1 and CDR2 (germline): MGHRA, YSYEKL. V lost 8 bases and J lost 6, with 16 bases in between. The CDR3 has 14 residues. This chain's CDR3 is CASVRLLGAGELFF. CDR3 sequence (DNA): TGCGCCAGCGTCAGACTCTTGGGAGCCGGGGAGCTGTTTTTT.

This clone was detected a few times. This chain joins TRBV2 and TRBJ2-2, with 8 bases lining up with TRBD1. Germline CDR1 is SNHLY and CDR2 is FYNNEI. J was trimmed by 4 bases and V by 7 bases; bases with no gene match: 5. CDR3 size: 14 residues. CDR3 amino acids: CASMDRVTTGELFF. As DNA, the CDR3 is TGTGCCAGCATGGACAGGGTGACCACCGGGGAGCTGTTTTTT.

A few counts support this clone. CDR3 protein: CASSPERAEETQYF. The CDR3 DNA follows: TGCGCCAGCAGCCCGGAACGGGCTGAAGAGACCCAGTACTTC. The chain recombines TRBV5-1 with TRBJ2-5; D gene ambiguous. With 4 bases removed from V and 3 bases from J, the gap between germline ends came to 13 bases. CDR1 is SGHRS and CDR2 is YFSETQ in the germline V gene. The CDR3 runs to 14 residues.

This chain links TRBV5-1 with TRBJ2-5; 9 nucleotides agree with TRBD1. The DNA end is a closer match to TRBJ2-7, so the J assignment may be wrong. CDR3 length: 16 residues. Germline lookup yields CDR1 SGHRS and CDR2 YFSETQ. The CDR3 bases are TGCGCCAGCAGCTTGGTACGACAGGGGGTCACCTACGAGCAGTACTTC. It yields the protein CASSLVRQGVTYEQYF.

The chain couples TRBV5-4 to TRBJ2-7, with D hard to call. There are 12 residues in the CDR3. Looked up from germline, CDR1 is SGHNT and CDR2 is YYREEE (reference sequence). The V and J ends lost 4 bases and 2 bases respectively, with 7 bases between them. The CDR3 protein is CASSILAYEQYF. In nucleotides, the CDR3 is TGTGCCAGCAGCATCCTCGCCTACGAGCAGTACTTC.

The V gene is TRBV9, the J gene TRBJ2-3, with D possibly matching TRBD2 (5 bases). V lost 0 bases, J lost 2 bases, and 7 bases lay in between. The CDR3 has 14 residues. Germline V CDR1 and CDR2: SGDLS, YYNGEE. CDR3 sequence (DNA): TGTGCCAGCAGCGTAGAGGACTTCACAGATACGCAGTATTTT. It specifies CASSVEDFTDTQYF.

The CDR3 loop is CASSNRPRQPQHF. The CDR3 DNA reads TGCGCCAGCAGCAACCGTCCACGACAGCCCCAGCATTTT. The genes are TRBV4-1 and TRBJ1-5; D is uncertain. This CDR3 has 13 residues. Germline V lookup: CDR1 MGHRA, CDR2 YSYEKL. Trimming removed 5 bases from V and 7 bases from J, with 12 bases in between.

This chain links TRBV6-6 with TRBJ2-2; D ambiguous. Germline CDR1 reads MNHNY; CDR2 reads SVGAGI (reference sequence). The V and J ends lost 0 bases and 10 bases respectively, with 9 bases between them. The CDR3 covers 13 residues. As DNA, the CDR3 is TGTGCCAGCAGTTACTCTATCCGTGAGGAGCTGTTTTTT. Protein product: CASSYSIREELFF.

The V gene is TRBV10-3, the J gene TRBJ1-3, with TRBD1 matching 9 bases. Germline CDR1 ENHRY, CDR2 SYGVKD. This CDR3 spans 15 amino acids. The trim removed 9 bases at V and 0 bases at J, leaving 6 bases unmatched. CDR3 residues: CAMRDRAHSGNTIYF. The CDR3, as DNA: TGTGCCATGCGGGACAGGGCCCACTCTGGAAACACCATATATTTT.

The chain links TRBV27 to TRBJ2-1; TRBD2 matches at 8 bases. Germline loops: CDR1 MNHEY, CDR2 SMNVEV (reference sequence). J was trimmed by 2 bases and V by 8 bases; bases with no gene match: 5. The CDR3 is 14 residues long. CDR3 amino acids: CASADGGAYNEQFF. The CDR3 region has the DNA TGTGCCAGCGCGGACGGGGGGGCCTACAATGAGCAGTTCTTC.

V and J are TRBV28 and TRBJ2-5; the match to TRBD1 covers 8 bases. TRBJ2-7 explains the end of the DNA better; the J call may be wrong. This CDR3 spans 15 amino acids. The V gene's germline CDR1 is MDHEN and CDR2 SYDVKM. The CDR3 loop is CASSTTGGSSYEQYF. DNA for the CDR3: TGTGCCAGCAGCACCACAGGGGGAAGTTCCTACGAGCAGTACTTC.

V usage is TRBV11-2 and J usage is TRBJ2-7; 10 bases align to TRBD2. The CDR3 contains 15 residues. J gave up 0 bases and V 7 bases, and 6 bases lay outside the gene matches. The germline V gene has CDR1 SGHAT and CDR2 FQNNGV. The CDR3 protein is CASNLGLADSYEQYF. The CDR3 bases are TGTGCCAGCAACCTTGGACTAGCGGACTCCTACGAGCAGTACTTC. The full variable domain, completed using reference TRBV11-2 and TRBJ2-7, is EAGVAQSPRYKIIEKRQSVAFWCNPISGHATLYWYQQILGQGPKLLIQFQNNGVVDDSQLPKDRFSAERLKGVDSTLKIQPAKLEDSAVYLCASNLGLADSYEQYFGPGTRLTVT.

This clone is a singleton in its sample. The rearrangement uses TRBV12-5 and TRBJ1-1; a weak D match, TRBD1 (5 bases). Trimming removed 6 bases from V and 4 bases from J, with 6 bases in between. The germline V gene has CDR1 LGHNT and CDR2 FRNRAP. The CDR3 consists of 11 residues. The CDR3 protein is CASGDSTEAFF. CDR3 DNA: TGTGCTAGTGGCGACAGCACTGAAGCTTTCTTT.

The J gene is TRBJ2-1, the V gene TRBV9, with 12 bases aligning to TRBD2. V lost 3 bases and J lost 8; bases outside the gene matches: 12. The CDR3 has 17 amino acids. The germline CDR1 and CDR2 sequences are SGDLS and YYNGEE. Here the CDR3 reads CASSAQTSGSVGDEQFF. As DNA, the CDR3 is TGTGCCAGCAGCGCCCAGACTAGCGGGAGTGTAGGAGATGAGCAGTTCTTC.

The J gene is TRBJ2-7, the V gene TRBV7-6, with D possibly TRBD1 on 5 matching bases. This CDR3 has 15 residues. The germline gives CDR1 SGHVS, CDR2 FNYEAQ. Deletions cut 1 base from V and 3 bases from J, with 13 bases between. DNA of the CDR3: TGTGCCAGCAGCTTAGGCCAGGGCCAGAACTACGAGCAGTACTTC. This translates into CASSLGQGQNYEQYF.

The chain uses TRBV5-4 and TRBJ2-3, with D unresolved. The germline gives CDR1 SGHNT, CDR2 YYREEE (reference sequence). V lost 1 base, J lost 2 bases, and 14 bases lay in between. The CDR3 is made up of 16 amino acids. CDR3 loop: CASSLQHIAHTDTQYF. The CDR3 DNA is TGTGCCAGCAGCTTGCAACACATAGCCCACACAGATACGCAGTATTTT.

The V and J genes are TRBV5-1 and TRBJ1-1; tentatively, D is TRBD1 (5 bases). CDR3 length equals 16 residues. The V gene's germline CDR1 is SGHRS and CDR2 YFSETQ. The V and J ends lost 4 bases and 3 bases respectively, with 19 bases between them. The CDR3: CASSRRTGIRDTEAFF. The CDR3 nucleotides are TGCGCCAGCAGCCGCCGAACAGGTATCAGAGACACTGAAGCTTTCTTT.

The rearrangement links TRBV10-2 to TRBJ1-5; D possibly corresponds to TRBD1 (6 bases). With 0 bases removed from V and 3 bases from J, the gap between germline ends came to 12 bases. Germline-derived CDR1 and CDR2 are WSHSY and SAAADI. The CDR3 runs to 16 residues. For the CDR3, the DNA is TGCGCCAGCAGTGAGTCCGGGGGGGCCTTCAATCAGCCCCAGCATTTT. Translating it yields CASSESGGAFNQPQHF.

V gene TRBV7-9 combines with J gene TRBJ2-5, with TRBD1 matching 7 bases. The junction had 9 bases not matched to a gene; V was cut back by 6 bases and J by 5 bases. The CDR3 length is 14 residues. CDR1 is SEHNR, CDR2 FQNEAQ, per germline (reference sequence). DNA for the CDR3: TGTGCCAGCAGTCGAACAGGGGTAGGCGAGACCCAGTACTTC. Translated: CASSRTGVGETQYF.

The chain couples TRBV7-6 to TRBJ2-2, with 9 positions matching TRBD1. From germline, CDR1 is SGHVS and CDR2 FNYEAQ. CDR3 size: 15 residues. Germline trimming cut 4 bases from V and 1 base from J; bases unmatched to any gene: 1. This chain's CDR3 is CASSWDRENTGELFF. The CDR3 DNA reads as TGTGCCAGCAGCTGGGACAGGGAGAACACCGGGGAGCTGTTTTTT. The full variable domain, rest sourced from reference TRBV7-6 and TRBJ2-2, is GAGVSQSPRYKVTKRGQDVALRCDPISGHVSLYWYRQALGQGPEFLTYFNYEAQQDKSGLPNDRFSAERPEGSISTLTIQRTEQRDSAMYRCASSWDRENTGELFFGEGSRLTVL.

The CDR3 region is CASSSRDRGFIQYF. The CDR3 DNA follows: TGTGCCAGCAGTTCCCGGGACAGGGGTTTCATTCAGTACTTC. The chain joins TRBV28 to TRBJ2-4, with 10 bases lining up with TRBD1. Per the germline V gene, CDR1 is MDHEN and CDR2 is SYDVKM. After removal of 4 bases from V and 9 bases from J, the junction contained 6 bases not matched to a gene. This CDR3 has 14 residues.

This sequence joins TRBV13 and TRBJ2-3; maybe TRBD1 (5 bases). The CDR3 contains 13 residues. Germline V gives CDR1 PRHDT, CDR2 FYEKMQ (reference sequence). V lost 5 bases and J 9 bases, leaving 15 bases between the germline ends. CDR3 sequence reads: CASSLTPRATQYF. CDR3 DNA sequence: TGTGCCAGCAGCCTCACACCCAGGGCCACGCAGTATTTT.